The present entry profiles one T cell receptor beta chain with its context. The sample belongs to a study of blood T cell repertoires in COVID-19. Study as a whole: Acute-phase and convalescent COVID-19 samples originated in the United States, Italy and Spain. PBMCs, B-cell-depleted T cells, or T cells were the source of the cDNA or gDNA that made up the material.

The ends lost 5 bases at V and 5 bases at J; junction bases unmatched: 7. This CDR3 has 14 amino acids. Looked up from germline, CDR1 is SGHTS and CDR2 is YDEGEE. This table comes from immunoSEQ multiplex PCR, and its TCRdb copy is limited to in-frame clones, with some not included. The sample includes approximately 240,000 clones, around 87% of them seen just once. This chain connects TRBV5-8 to TRBJ2-7, with TRBD1 matching 10 bases. This receptor was obtained from a young woman in a cohort exposed to, infected with or recovered from COVID-19 (not recorded which). The specimen was PBMCs or T cells enriched from blood (not recorded which). The CDR3 sequence: CASRPRQGADEQYF. The CDR3 DNA reads TGTGCCAGCAGGCCTAGACAGGGGGCGGACGAGCAGTACTTC.